The TCR beta chain described here comes from a study of low-dose radiotherapy and immunotherapy resistance in tumors. Study summary: Each two-week cycle included intravenous cyclophosphamide 200 mg/m2, given one day before radiation and immunotherapy. A daily 300 mg dose of oral aspirin was taken by patients for four cycles from cycle 1 day 1.

TCRs underwent 20 PCR cycles of amplification with a constant-region primer and V-primer adapter. In vitro transcription was used to amplify the isolated mRNA. TCRdb used MiXCR to reprocess the reads, holding one entry per CDR3 protein. The data contain tens of thousands of distinct CDR3 sequences, around 34% of them singletons. Time point defined: after trial treatment. Treatment specified: LDRT plus nivolumab, ipilimumab, low-dose cyclophosphamide and aspirin (RACIN trial). The starting material was PBMCs, obtained after low-dose radiotherapy plus immunotherapy. The sequence was obtained from a male donor with rectosigmoid adenocarcinoma.

The CDR3 is CASSSDRNQPQHF. In DNA form, the CDR3 reads TGTGCCAGCTCATCCGACAGAAATCAGCCCCAGCATTTT. The chain combines TRBV18 with TRBJ1-5; D might be TRBD1 (5 bases). The CDR3 runs to 13 residues. In germline, CDR1 is KGHSH, CDR2 LQKENI. Trimming took 5 bases from V and 4 from J, leaving 9 bases between them.